Presented here are 4 T cell receptor beta chains from one specimen sequenced in a study of control samples from healthy donors and cancer patients. Only in-frame clones appear in the TCRdb table, and some are missing; sequencing was by immunoSEQ multiplex PCR. Of 150,000 to 200,000 clones detected, around 90% appear once; the ten largest clones hold 1.2% to 1.5%. Sequencing was performed on blood. Every receptor here comes from a young man in good health.

The rearrangement uses TRBV2 and TRBJ1-1, with 8 positions matching TRBD1. The CDR3 covers 14 residues. Germline CDR1 is SNHLY and CDR2 is FYNNEI. J was trimmed by 5 bases and V by 6 bases; bases with no gene match: 8. CDR3 nucleotide sequence: TGTGCCAGCAGCAACAGGGGGTCCGGTACTGAAGCTTTCTTT. It yields the protein CASSNRGSGTEAFF.

The chain uses TRBV19 and TRBJ2-7, with 8 nucleotides matching TRBD1. The V and J ends lost 6 bases and 6 bases, in that order; junction bases with no gene match: 13. The CDR3 runs to 15 residues. Germline V gives CDR1 LNHDA, CDR2 SQIVND (reference sequence). This CDR3 reads CASRDRVTRGSEQYF. The DNA of the CDR3 is TGTGCCAGTAGGGACAGGGTTACTAGGGGGAGCGAGCAGTACTTC.

This sequence joins TRBV4-3 and TRBJ1-2; possibly TRBD1 for D (5 bases). V lost 1 base, J lost 4 bases, and 13 bases lay in between. CDR3 size: 15 residues. The germline V gene encodes CDR1 LGHNA and CDR2 YSLEER. The CDR3 region has the DNA TGCGCCAGCAGCCAAGGAAGACAGTGGGGCTATGGCTACACCTTC. Protein: CASSQGRQWGYGYTF.

This chain connects TRBV4-1 to TRBJ1-6; D not certain. Germline V CDR1 and CDR2: MGHRA, YSYEKL. CDR3 length: 16 residues. Trimming shortened V by 0 bases and J by 9 bases, and 15 bases separated the two germline ends. The CDR3 is CASSQEEFLVGSPLHF. The CDR3 nucleotides read TGCGCCAGCAGCCAAGAAGAGTTCCTGGTAGGTTCACCCCTCCACTTT.